The rows below give T cell receptor beta chains drawn from one sample of a study of T cell responses to AZD1222 COVID-19 vaccine. Sequencing used immunoSEQ multiplex PCR; TCRdb keeps in-frame clones, though not all of them. The data hold approximately 120,000 clones, with around 90% observed a single time. Sample: peripheral blood, taken on day 0 of AZD1222 vaccination. The source is an adult in good health. Both conserved end residues are part of each CDR3. The order of the fields is J gene, clone size, V gene, D gene, CDR3 protein, CDR3 DNA. A D gene is named only where the DNA matches it firmly. Clone size is stated in some rows and not others, as once, few, many or a class when expanded.

J: TRBJ1-3; size: .; V: TRBV4-3; D: .; CDR3: CASSQGSWGGNTIYF; DNA: TGCGCCAGCAGCCAAGGTTCCTGGGGAGGAAACACCATATATTTT
J: TRBJ2-5; size: .; V: TRBV7-6; D: TRBD2; CDR3: CARRLAGETQYF; DNA: TGTGCCAGAAGACTAGCGGGAGAGACCCAGTACTTC
J: TRBJ2-2; size: .; V: TRBV5-1; D: TRBD2; CDR3: CASSGTSGANTGELFF; DNA: TGCGCCAGCAGCGGAACTAGCGGGGCTAACACCGGGGAGCTGTTTTTT
J: TRBJ1-1; size: .; V: TRBV28; D: .; CDR3: CANSGDGTEAFF; DNA: TGTGCCAATTCAGGGGATGGCACTGAAGCTTTCTTT
J: TRBJ1-4; size: .; V: TRBV30; D: TRBD1; CDR3: CASRQGLNEKLFF; DNA: TGTGCCTCCCGACAGGGACTTAATGAAAAACTGTTTTTT
J: TRBJ1-1; size: .; V: TRBV24-1; D: .; CDR3: CAASQGKNTEAFF; DNA: TGTGCCGCCTCACAGGGTAAGAACACTGAAGCTTTCTTT
J: TRBJ2-1; size: once; V: TRBV11-2; D: .; CDR3: CASSLMRIEQFF; DNA: TGTGCCAGCAGCTTAATGCGAATCGAGCAGTTCTTC
J: TRBJ2-1; size: .; V: TRBV29-1; D: TRBD2; CDR3: CSVEDPQRESVEQFF; DNA: TGCAGCGTTGAAGATCCCCAGCGGGAGAGTGTTGAGCAGTTCTTC
J: TRBJ1-1; size: .; V: TRBV4-1; D: .; CDR3: CASSQGRDRGRTEAFF; DNA: TGCGCCAGCAGCCAAGGGAGGGACCGAGGGCGGACTGAAGCTTTCTTT
J: TRBJ1-1; size: .; V: TRBV6-5; D: TRBD1; CDR3: CASSYSQGAVAFF; DNA: TGTGCCAGCAGTTACTCGCAGGGGGCTGTCGCTTTCTTT
J: TRBJ1-2; size: .; V: TRBV6-5; D: TRBD1; CDR3: CASTQTGGGDGYTF; DNA: TGTGCCAGCACCCAGACAGGGGGCGGAGATGGCTACACCTTC
J: TRBJ1-2; size: .; V: TRBV29-1; D: .; CDR3: CSVEGRFNYGYTF; DNA: TGCAGCGTTGAAGGCAGGTTTAACTATGGCTACACCTTC
J: TRBJ2-7; size: .; V: TRBV27; D: TRBD1; CDR3: CASSLGTGGNEQYF; DNA: TGTGCCAGCAGTTTGGGGACAGGAGGGAACGAGCAGTACTTC
J: TRBJ2-2; size: .; V: TRBV5-4; D: .; CDR3: CASSLDPRSAGELFF; DNA: TGTGCCAGCAGCTTGGACCCAAGGTCCGCCGGGGAGCTGTTTTTT
J: TRBJ2-5; size: .; V: TRBV18; D: .; CDR3: CASSPPRAAQETQYF; DNA: TGTGCCAGCTCACCACCGAGAGCAGCTCAAGAGACCCAGTACTTC
J: TRBJ2-3; size: .; V: TRBV7-2; D: TRBD2; CDR3: CASSLIAGAGDTQYF; DNA: TGTGCCAGCAGCTTAATAGCGGGGGCGGGGGATACGCAGTATTTT
J: TRBJ2-2; size: once; V: TRBV27; D: .; CDR3: CASSPPDPLTGELFF; DNA: TGTGCCAGCAGTCCCCCTGACCCTCTTACCGGGGAGCTGTTTTTT
J: TRBJ1-4; size: .; V: TRBV6-1; D: TRBD1; CDR3: CASSEGDSREKLFF; DNA: TGTGCCAGCAGTGAAGGGGACAGTCGTGAAAAACTGTTTTTT
J: TRBJ1-4; size: .; V: TRBV9; D: TRBD1; CDR3: CASSPPAQGGNEKLFF; DNA: TGTGCCAGCAGCCCCCCCGCACAGGGGGGGAATGAAAAACTGTTTTTT
J: TRBJ1-2; size: .; V: TRBV4-3; D: .; CDR3: CASSQGARLSPSGYTF; DNA: TGCGCCAGCAGCCAAGGCGCTAGGCTCAGCCCTAGTGGCTACACCTTC
J: TRBJ2-7; size: .; V: TRBV10-3; D: .; CDR3: CAISENPQGPYEQYF; DNA: TGTGCCATCAGTGAGAACCCACAGGGCCCCTACGAGCAGTACTTC
J: TRBJ2-1; size: .; V: TRBV6-4; D: TRBD1; CDR3: CASIHSRGLKNNEQFF; DNA: TGTGCCAGCATCCACTCCAGGGGGCTAAAGAACAATGAGCAGTTCTTC
J: TRBJ1-5; size: .; V: TRBV5-6; D: .; CDR3: CASSLYGRAGQPQHF; DNA: TGTGCCAGCAGCTTATACGGGAGGGCGGGACAGCCCCAGCATTTT
J: TRBJ2-7; size: .; V: TRBV3-1/TRBV3-2; D: .; CDR3: CASSQQAGGAYEQYF; DNA: TGTGCCAGCAGCCAACAAGCGGGCGGGGCCTACGAGCAGTACTTC
J: TRBJ2-3; size: .; V: TRBV5-8; D: TRBD1; CDR3: CASSRGQTDTQYF; DNA: TGTGCCAGCAGTCGGGGACAGACAGATACGCAGTATTTT
J: TRBJ1-2; size: .; V: TRBV19; D: .; CDR3: CASSISWANGYTF; DNA: TGTGCCAGTAGTATAAGCTGGGCGAACGGCTACACCTTC
J: TRBJ1-2; size: .; V: TRBV7-9; D: .; CDR3: CASSLQGWHTF; DNA: TGTGCCAGCAGCTTACAGGGGTGGCACACCTTC
J: TRBJ2-7; size: .; V: TRBV15; D: .; CDR3: CATSREVTSYEQYF; DNA: TGTGCCACCAGCAGAGAGGTCACGTCCTACGAGCAGTACTTC
J: TRBJ1-5; size: .; V: TRBV28; D: TRBD1; CDR3: CASRETGGYNQPQHF; DNA: TGTGCCAGCAGGGAGACAGGGGGCTACAATCAGCCCCAGCATTTT
J: TRBJ1-3; size: .; V: TRBV4-1; D: .; CDR3: CASSPRGTILGNTIYF; DNA: TGCGCCAGCAGCCCTCGGGGCACTATACTGGGAAACACCATATATTTT
J: TRBJ2-2; size: .; V: TRBV19; D: .; CDR3: CASSGLHTGELFF; DNA: TGTGCCAGTTCGGGACTCCACACCGGGGAGCTGTTTTTT
J: TRBJ2-1; size: .; V: TRBV4-3; D: TRBD2; CDR3: CASSKRGDNEQFF; DNA: TGCGCCAGCAGCAAGCGGGGGGACAATGAGCAGTTCTTC
J: TRBJ1-6; size: .; V: TRBV27; D: .; CDR3: CASKTGWSPLHF; DNA: TGTGCCAGCAAAACAGGGTGGTCACCCCTCCACTTT
J: TRBJ1-4; size: .; V: TRBV3-1/TRBV3-2; D: .; CDR3: CASSPVASEKLFF; DNA: TGTGCCAGCAGTCCTGTTGCCTCTGAAAAACTGTTTTTT
J: TRBJ1-1; size: .; V: TRBV6-5; D: TRBD1; CDR3: CASKPRQGANTEAFF; DNA: TGTGCCAGCAAACCCCGACAGGGGGCGAACACTGAAGCTTTCTTT
J: TRBJ2-1; size: .; V: TRBV24-1; D: .; CDR3: CATSDASEGRRGDEQFF; DNA: TGTGCCACCAGTGACGCGTCGGAGGGCCGAAGAGGCGATGAGCAGTTCTTC
J: TRBJ2-5; size: .; V: TRBV5-6; D: .; CDR3: CASSLAGAQETQYF; DNA: TGTGCCAGCAGCTTAGCAGGGGCCCAAGAGACCCAGTACTTC